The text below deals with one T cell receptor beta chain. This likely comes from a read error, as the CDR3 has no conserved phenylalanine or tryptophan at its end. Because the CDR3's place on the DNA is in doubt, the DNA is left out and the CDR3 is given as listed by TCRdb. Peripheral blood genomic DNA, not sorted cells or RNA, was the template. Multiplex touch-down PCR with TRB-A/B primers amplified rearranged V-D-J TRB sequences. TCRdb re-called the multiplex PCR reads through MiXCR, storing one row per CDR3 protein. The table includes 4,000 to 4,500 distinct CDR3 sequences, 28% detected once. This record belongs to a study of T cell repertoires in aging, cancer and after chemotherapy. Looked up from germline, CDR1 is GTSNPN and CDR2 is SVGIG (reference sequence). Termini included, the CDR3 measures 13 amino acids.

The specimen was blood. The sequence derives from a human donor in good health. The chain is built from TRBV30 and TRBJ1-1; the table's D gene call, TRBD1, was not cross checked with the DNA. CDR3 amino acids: CAWSVDRTGRFLI.